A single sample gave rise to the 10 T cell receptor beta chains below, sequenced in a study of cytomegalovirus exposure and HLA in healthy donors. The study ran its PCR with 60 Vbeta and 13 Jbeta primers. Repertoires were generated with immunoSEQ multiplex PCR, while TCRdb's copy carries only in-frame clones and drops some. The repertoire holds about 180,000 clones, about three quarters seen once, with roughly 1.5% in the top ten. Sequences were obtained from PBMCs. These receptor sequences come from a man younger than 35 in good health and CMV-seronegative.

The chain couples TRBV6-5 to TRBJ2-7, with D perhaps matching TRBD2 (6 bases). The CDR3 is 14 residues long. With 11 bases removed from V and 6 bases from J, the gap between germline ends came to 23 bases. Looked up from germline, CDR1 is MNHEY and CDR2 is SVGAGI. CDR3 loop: CASSLGGIQSEQYF. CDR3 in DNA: TGTGCCTCCTCTCTCGGAGGGATTCAGTCCGAGCAGTACTTC.

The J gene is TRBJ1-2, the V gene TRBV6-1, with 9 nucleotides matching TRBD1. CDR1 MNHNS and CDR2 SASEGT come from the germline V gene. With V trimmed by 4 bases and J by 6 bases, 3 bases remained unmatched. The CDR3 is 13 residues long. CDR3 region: CASSVRTGDGYTF. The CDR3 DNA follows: TGTGCCAGCAGTGTGAGGACAGGGGATGGCTACACCTTC.

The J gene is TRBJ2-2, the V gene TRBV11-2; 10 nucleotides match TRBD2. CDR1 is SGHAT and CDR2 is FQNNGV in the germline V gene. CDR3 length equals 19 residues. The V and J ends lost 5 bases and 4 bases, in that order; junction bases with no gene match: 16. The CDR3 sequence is CASSPRGAGGLSGTGELFF. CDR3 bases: TGTGCCAGCAGCCCGCGGGGAGCGGGGGGGTTAAGTGGCACCGGGGAGCTGTTTTTT.

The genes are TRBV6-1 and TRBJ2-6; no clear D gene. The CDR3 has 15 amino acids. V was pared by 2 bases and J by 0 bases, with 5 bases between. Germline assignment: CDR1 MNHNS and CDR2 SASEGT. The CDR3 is CASSEQHSGANVLTF. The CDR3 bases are TGTGCCAGCAGTGAACAACACTCTGGGGCCAACGTCCTGACTTTC.

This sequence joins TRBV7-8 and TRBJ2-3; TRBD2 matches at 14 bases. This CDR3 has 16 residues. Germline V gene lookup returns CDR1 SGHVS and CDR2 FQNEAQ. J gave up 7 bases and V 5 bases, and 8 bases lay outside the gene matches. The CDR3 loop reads CASSPRLAGGSNTQYF. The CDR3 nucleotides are TGTGCCAGCAGCCCGCGACTAGCGGGAGGGAGCAATACGCAGTATTTT.

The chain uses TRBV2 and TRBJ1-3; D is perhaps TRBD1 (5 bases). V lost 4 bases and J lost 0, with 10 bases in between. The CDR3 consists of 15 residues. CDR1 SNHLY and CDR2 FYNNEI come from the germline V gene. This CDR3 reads CASSGQRLSGNTIYF. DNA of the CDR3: TGTGCCAGCAGTGGACAGCGACTCTCTGGAAACACCATATATTTT.

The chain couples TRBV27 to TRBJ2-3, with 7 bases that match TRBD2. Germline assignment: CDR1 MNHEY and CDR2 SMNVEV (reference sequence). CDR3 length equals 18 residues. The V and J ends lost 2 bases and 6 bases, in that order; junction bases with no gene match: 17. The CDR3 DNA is TGTGCCAGCAGTTTAGCCCGGACTAGTCCGCGCTCGACGGATACGCAGTATTTT. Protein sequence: CASSLARTSPRSTDTQYF.

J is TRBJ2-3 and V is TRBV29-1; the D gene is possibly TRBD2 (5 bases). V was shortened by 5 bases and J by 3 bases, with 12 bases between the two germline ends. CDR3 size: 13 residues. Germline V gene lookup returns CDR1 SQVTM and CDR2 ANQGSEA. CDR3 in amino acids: CSVIKGSTDTQYF. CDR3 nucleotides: TGCAGCGTTATTAAAGGGAGTACAGATACGCAGTATTTT.

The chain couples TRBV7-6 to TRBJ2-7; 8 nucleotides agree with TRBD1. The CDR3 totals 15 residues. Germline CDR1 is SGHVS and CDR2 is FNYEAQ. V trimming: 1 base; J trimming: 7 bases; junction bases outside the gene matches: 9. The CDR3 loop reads CASSLVGQGTEEQYF. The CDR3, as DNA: TGTGCCAGCAGCTTAGTTGGACAGGGAACAGAAGAGCAGTACTTC.

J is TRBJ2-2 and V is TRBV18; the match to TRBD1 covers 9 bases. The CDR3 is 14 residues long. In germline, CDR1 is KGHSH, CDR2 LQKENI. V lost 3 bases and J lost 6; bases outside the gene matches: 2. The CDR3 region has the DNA TGTGCCAGCTCACCGACAGGGGGTGCCGGGGAGCTGTTTTTT. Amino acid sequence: CASSPTGGAGELFF. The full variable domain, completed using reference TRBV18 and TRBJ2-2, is NAGVMQNPRHLVRRRGQEARLRCSPMKGHSHVYWYRQLPEEGLKFMVYLQKENIIDESGMPKERFSAEFPKEGPSILRIQQVVRGDSAAYFCASSPTGGAGELFFGEGSRLTVL.